Here is one T cell receptor beta chain with its context. It has no known antigen specificity. It has no much larger one-base neighbor in the sample; base qualities were not kept. The sample belongs to a study of T cell responses to AZD1222 COVID-19 vaccine (dated by TCRdb to the early 2020s). The study in broad terms: Because spike-specific TCR depth and breadth did not differ between the two schedules, AZD1222 recipients who got a second dose at roughly 4 weeks were pooled with those who got a second dose at roughly 12 weeks. TCR sequencing covered over 230 trial participants: about 210 given two doses of AZD1222 and some 25 given two doses of MenACWY control vaccine. Trial participants were enrolled by age into subgroups of 18-55, 56-69 and 70-plus years, and around 150, 29 and 61 TCR-sequenced participants, respectively, were included in these subgroups.

The study at large found these results: Because no day 14 peak-response samples were available, repertoires were characterized only after the peak T cell response. Conclusions about previously exposed vaccinees were limited because only five to seven AZD1222 recipients were SARS-CoV-2 seropositive at baseline. A significant rise in spike-specific TCR breadth and depth was observed after two AZD1222 doses relative to day 0 and relative to MenACWY recipients. The whole spike protein was spanned by vaccine-associated CD4 TCRs, and dominant responses were seen in regions 160-218 and 743-854. Participants were mostly white British and included more females than males, and it was suggested by the authors that clonal diversity may have been underestimated. Reportedly, close to half of the unique spike-specific TCRs recognized epitopes lying outside the regions that are mutated in the B.1.351 and B.1.1.7 variants. In the small 56-69-year group, the increase in depth fell short of significance, most likely because of low power.

Spanning cysteine to phenylalanine, the CDR3 consists of 13 amino acids. Only CDR3 DNA remains: 39 bases, in frame from the first base. The germline ends are 11 bases apart after V is trimmed by 6 bases and J by 3 bases. The CDR3 regions of human TCRbeta chains were analyzed by immunosequencing. Per the authors' processing: TCRs in the repertoires were matched against a reference library of SARS-CoV-2-specific TCRs that had been generated with the MIRA antigen-specificity platform. Breadth meant the fraction of unique TCRs that were SARS-CoV-2-associated, whereas depth meant the fraction of total T cells that were SARS-CoV-2-associated. Using the MIRA data, each spike-specific TCR was assigned both to the spike region to which the TCR was reactive and to a CD4 or CD8 class. Log10-transformed breadth and depth values were compared by one-way ANOVA with Sidak's multiple comparisons tests. Sourced from immuneACCESS, this table was stored by TCRdb with only in-frame sequences that have V and J called. A share of the clones is absent; for the studies checked, an unresolved V gene accounts for under half, and the remainder has no known explanation. The V and J calls and clone size come from that table; D and trimming were worked out from the DNA. For this sample the table gives some 96,000 clones, of which around nine tenths were detected only once. The ten largest clones take up roughly 15% of the sample.

The time point label on this specimen signifies: baseline before first vaccination. Vaccinee samples came from UK trials COV001 and COV002, including a single-blind randomized controlled phase 2/3 trial of AZD1222 (ChAdOx1 nCoV-19) in healthy adults. For TCRbeta chain sequencing, PBMC samples were collected from trial participants at day 0 and at day 28 after the second dose. This clonotype was sampled from an adult in good health. Here the sequenced sample was peripheral blood, taken on day 0 of AZD1222 vaccination. The chain joins TRBV12-3 or TRBV12-4 to TRBJ1-2, with the D gene too uncertain to name. The CDR3 protein sequence reads: CASSWTVDYGYTF. The DNA sequence is given as TGTGCCAGCAGCTGGACTGTGGACTATGGCTACACCTTC.